This T cell receptor beta chain was identified in a study of CD8 T cells in ankylosing spondylitis. Remarks on this clonotype: The antigen is not known.

Findings of the study overall: A motif in TCR beta, a set of roughly eight highly homologous variants, appeared characteristic of ankylosing spondylitis blood.

TCRdb re-analysed the 5' RACE reads in MiXCR, keeping a single row per CDR3 protein. The profile covers 400,000 to 450,000 distinct CDR3 sequences, with about a sixth appearing a single time and 1% taken by the ten largest. This CDR3 contains 13 residues. Trimming removed 4 bases from V and 5 bases from J, with 9 bases in between. The germline CDR1 and CDR2 sequences are SGHTA and FQGNSA. The chain joins TRBV7-2 to TRBJ2-1; the D gene is possibly TRBD2 (5 bases). The sequenced material came from blood, either unsorted or a sorted T cell fraction (not recorded which). The sequence derives from a male donor with ankylosing spondylitis. The CDR3 nucleotides are TGTGCCAGCAGCTCCACTAGTCACAATGAGCAGTTCTTC. Its translation: CASSSTSHNEQFF. Supplemented by reference TRBV7-2 and TRBJ2-1, the full variable domain reads GAGVSQSPSNKVTEKGKDVELRCDPISGHTALYWYRQSLGQGLEFLIYFQGNSAPDKSGLPSDRFSAERTGGSVSTLTIQRTQQEDSAVYLCASSSTSHNEQFFGPGTRLTVL.